This passage covers 6 T cell receptor beta chains from one sample sequenced in a study of blood T cell repertoires in COVID-19. The repertoire was sequenced with immunoSEQ multiplex PCR; TCRdb's copy has only in-frame clones and lacks some. The data hold tens of thousands of clones, with 87% observed a single time. The source material was peripheral blood. The receptors originated from a woman over 75 with acute or convalescent COVID-19.

The table lists this clone with a count of one. One end of the junction varies from germline; a read error may be responsible. This chain links TRBV7-3 with TRBJ1-1, with D possibly TRBD1 on 5 matching bases. Germline CDR1 and CDR2: SGHTA and FQGTGA. This CDR3 contains 14 residues. CDR3 bases: TGTGCCAGCAGTTTAACGGGAGGGACCACTGAAGCTTTCTTT. Amino acids: CASSLTGGTTEAFF.

CDR3 sequence: CSVETGTKTEAFF. CDR3 DNA sequence: TGCAGCGTAGAGACAGGGACGAAAACTGAAGCTTTCTTT. V usage is TRBV29-1 and J usage is TRBJ1-1, with 7 bases matching TRBD1. Per the germline V gene, CDR1 is SQVTM and CDR2 is ANQGSEA. This CDR3 region has 13 residues. The V gene end was trimmed by 6 bases and the J gene end by 5 bases; junction bases not matched to a gene: 9.

Only a few counts were recorded for this clone. The chain carries TRBV28 and TRBJ2-6; 9 positions agree with TRBD1. The trim removed 1 base at V and 4 bases at J, leaving 5 bases unmatched. Germline V CDR1 and CDR2: MDHEN, SYDVKM. The length of the CDR3 is 17 residues. CDR3 sequence (DNA): TGTGCCAGCAGTTTATTTGGGACAGGGCAAGGGGCCAACGTCCTGACTTTC. It is translated as CASSLFGTGQGANVLTF.

V is TRBV7-3 and J is TRBJ2-1; possibly TRBD2 for D (6 bases). CDR1 and CDR2 (germline): SGHTA, FQGTGA. The ends were cut back, 5 bases at V and 3 bases at J, with 14 bases in the middle. The CDR3 sequence is 15 residues long. CDR3 amino acids: CASSPGVGGYNEQFF. The CDR3 DNA reads as TGTGCCAGCAGCCCTGGGGTCGGGGGCTACAATGAGCAGTTCTTC.

The J gene is TRBJ2-3, the V gene TRBV11-2; tentatively, D is TRBD2 (5 bases). Germline V gives CDR1 SGHAT, CDR2 FQNNGV. The CDR3 consists of 17 residues. V was trimmed by 0 bases and J by 3 bases, leaving 16 bases between them. For the CDR3, the DNA is TGTGCCAGCAGCTTAGATCCGGTCCCGGACTCTACAGATACGCAGTATTTT. It specifies CASSLDPVPDSTDTQYF.

The chain recombines TRBV4-2 with TRBJ1-5; TRBD1 agrees at 10 bases. Germline CDR1 LGHNA, CDR2 YNFKEQ. V lost 4 bases to trimming and J lost 7 bases; unmatched junction nucleotides: 4. The CDR3 is 14 residues long. The CDR3 loop reads CASSPGDRGQPQHF. The CDR3 DNA sequence: TGTGCCAGCAGCCCCGGGGACAGGGGCCAGCCCCAGCATTTT.